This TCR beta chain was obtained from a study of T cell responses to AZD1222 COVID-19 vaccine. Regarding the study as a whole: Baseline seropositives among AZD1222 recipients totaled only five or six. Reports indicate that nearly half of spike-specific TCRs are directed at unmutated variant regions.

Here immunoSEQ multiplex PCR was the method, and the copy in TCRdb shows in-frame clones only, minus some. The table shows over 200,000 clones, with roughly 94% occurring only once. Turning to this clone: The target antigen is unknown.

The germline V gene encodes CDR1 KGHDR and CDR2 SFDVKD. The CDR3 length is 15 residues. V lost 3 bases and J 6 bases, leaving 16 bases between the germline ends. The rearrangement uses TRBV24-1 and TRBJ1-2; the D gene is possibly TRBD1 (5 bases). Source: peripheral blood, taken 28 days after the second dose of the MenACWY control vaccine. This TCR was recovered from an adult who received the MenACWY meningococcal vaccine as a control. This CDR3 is CATSDVGTSGDGYTF. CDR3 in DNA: TGTGCCACCAGTGATGTAGGGACGTCGGGGGATGGCTACACCTTC.